Described below is a single T cell receptor beta chain sequence and its context. Its specificity is not known. The germline and genes are mouse ones. The read finishes 1 residue shy of the CDR3 end, and the germline J gene is used to complete it. This CDR3 has 14 residues. Germline-derived CDR1 and CDR2 are KGHPV and FQNQEV (reference sequence). Trimming took off 7 bases at V and 5 bases at J, with 12 bases between the two ends. This sample was taken from a study of tissue T cells after allogeneic stem cell transplantation. Assay used: immunoSEQ multiplex PCR; TCRdb lists only in-frame clones, some missing. The data contain approximately 9,000 clones, 45% of them seen just once; the ten biggest clones take up 6.5% to 9%. Time point reported: mouse harvest day 7 after allogeneic transplant. The graft held 10^6 splenic CD5+ T cells and 10^7 T-cell-depleted bone marrow cells. Study-wide results and limits: This small cohort was clinically heterogeneous, and sampling depth was a limitation.

The sequencing sample was made of gut tissue. V is TRBV26 and J is TRBJ1-6, with D perhaps matching TRBD1 (5 bases). TRBJ1-6 is an open reading frame, and its role is uncertain. The source of this sequence is a female BALB/c mouse given C57BL/6 T cells with graft-versus-host disease after an allogeneic hematopoietic cell transplant. Partial CDR3 DNA: TGTGCCAGCACCGCGAGACAGAATAATTCGCCCCTCTAC. Its protein is CASTARQNNSPLY. The whole CDR3 sequence reads CASTARQNNSPLYF.